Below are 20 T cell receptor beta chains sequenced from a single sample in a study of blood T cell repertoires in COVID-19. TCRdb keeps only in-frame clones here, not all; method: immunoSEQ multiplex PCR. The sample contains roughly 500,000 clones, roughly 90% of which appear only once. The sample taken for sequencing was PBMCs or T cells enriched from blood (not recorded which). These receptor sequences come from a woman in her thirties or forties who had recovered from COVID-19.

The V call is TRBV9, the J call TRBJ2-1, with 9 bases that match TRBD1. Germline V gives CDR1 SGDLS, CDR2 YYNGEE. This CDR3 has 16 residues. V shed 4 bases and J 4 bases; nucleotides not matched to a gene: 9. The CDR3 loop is CASSPTGGPTYNEQFF. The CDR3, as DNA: TGTGCCAGCAGCCCCACAGGGGGCCCCACTTACAATGAGCAGTTCTTC.

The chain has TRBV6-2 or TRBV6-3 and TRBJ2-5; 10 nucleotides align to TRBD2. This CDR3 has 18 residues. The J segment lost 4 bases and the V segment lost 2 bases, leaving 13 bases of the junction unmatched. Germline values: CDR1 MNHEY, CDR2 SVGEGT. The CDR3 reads CASSYPRIVAGGGETQYF. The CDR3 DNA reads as TGTGCCAGCAGTTACCCAAGAATTGTAGCGGGAGGAGGAGAGACCCAGTACTTC.

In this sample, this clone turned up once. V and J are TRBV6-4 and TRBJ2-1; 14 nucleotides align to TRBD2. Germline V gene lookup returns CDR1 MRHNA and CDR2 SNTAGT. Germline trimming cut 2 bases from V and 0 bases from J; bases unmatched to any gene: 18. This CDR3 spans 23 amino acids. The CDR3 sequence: CASSDLLGLAGEKGSGSYNEQFF. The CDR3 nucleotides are TGTGCCAGCAGTGACCTCTTGGGACTAGCGGGAGAGAAGGGTTCGGGCTCCTACAATGAGCAGTTCTTC.

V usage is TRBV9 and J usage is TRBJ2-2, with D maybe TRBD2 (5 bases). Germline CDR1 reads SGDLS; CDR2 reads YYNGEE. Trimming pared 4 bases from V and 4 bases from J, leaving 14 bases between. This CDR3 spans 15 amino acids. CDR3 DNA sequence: TGTGCCAGCAGCACCCGTGGGAGTGTCACCGGGGAGCTGTTTTTT. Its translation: CASSTRGSVTGELFF.

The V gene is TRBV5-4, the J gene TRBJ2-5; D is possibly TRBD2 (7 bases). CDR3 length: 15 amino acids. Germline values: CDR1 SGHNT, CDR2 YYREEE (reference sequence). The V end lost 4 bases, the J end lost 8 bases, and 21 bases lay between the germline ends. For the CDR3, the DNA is TGTGCCAGCAGCGGGGGGGGCTTAGCTAAGGGCACCCAGTACTTC. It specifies CASSGGGLAKGTQYF.

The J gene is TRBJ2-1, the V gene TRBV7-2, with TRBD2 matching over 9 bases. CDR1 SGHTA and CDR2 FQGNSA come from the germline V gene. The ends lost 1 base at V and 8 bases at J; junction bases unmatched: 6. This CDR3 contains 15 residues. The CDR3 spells CASSLVASGKDEQFF. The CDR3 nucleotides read TGTGCCAGCAGCTTAGTGGCTAGCGGGAAAGATGAGCAGTTCTTC.

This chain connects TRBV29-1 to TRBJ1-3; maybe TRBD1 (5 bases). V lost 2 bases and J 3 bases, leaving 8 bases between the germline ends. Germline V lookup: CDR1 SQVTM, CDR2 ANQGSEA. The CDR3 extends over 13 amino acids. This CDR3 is CSVEKGIGNTIYF. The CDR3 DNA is TGCAGCGTTGAAAAGGGGATTGGAAACACCATATATTTT.

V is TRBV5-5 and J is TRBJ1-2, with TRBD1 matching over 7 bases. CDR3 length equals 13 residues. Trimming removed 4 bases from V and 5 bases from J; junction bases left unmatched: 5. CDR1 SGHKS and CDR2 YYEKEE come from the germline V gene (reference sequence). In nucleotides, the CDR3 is TGTGCCAGCAGCCCGGGGACAGCATATGGCTACACCTTC. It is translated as CASSPGTAYGYTF.

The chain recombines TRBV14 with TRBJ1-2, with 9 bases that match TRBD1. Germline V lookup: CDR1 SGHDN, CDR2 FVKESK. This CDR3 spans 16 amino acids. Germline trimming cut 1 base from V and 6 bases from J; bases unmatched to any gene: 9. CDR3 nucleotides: TGTGCCAGCAGCCAAGGACGGGACAGGGCGTGGAATGGCTACACCTTC. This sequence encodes CASSQGRDRAWNGYTF.

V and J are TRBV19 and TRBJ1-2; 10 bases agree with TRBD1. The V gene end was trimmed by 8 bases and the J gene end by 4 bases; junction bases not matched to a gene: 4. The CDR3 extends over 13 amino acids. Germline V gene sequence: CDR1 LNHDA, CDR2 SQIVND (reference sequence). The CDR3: CASWDRGPYGYTF. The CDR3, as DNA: TGTGCCAGTTGGGACAGGGGCCCCTATGGCTACACCTTC.

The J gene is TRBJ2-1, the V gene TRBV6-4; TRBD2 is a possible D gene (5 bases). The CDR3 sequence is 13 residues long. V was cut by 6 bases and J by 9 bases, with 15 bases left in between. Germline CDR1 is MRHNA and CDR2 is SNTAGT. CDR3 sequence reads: CASSSSASSEQFF. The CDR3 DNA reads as TGTGCCAGCAGCAGTTCCGCTAGCAGTGAGCAGTTCTTC.

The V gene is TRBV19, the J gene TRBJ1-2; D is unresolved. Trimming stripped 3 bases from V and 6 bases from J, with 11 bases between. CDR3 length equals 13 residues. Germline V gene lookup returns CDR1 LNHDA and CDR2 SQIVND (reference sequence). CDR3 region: CASSMARLNGYTF. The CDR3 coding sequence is TGTGCCAGTAGTATGGCCAGATTAAATGGCTACACCTTC.

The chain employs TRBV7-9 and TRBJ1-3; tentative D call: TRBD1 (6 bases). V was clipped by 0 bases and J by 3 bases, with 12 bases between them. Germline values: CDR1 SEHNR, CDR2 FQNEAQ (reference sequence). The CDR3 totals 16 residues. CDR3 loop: CASSLAGGQSGNTIYF. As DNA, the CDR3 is TGTGCCAGCAGCTTAGCGGGGGGGCAAAGTGGAAACACCATATATTTT. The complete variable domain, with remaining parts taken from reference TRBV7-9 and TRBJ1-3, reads DTGVSQNPRHKITKRGQNVTFRCDPISEHNRLYWYRQTLGQGPEFLTYFQNEAQLEKSRLLSDRFSAERPKGSFSTLEIQRTEQGDSAMYLCASSLAGGQSGNTIYFGEGSWLTVV.

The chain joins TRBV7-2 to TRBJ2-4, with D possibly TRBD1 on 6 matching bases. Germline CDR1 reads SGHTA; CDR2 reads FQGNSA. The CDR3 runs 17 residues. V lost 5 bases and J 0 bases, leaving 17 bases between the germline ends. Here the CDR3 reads CASSPRRTELAKNIQYF. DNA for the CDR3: TGTGCCAGCAGCCCCCGACGGACAGAGCTAGCCAAAAACATTCAGTACTTC.

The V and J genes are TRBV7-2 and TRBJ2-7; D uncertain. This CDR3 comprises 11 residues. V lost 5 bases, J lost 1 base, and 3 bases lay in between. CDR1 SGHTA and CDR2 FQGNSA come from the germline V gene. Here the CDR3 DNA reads TGTGCCAGCAGCCCTTCCTACGAGCAGTACTTC. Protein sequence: CASSPSYEQYF.

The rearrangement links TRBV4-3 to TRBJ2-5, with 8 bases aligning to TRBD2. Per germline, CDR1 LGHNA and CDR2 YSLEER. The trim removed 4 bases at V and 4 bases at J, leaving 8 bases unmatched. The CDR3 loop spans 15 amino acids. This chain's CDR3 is CASSLSSGGLETQYF. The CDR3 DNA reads TGCGCCAGCAGCCTTTCGTCGGGAGGGCTAGAGACCCAGTACTTC.

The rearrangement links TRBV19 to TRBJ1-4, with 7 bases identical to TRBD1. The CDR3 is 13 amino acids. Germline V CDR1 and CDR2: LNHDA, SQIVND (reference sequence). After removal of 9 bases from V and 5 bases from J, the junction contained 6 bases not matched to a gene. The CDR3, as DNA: TGTGCCAGCCGGGACAGAGTAAATGAAAAACTGTTTTTT. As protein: CASRDRVNEKLFF.

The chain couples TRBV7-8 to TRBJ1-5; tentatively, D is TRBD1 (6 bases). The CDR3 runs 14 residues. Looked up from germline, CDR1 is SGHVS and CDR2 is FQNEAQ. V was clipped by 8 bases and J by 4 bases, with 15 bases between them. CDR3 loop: CASGAAGVNQPQHF. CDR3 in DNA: TGTGCCAGCGGTGCTGCAGGGGTAAATCAGCCCCAGCATTTT. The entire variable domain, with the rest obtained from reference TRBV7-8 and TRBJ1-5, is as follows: GAGVSQSPRYKVAKRGQDVALRCDPISGHVSLFWYQQALGQGPEFLTYFQNEAQLDKSGLPSDRFFAERPEGSVSTLKIQRTQQEDSAVYLCASGAAGVNQPQHFGDGTRLSIL.

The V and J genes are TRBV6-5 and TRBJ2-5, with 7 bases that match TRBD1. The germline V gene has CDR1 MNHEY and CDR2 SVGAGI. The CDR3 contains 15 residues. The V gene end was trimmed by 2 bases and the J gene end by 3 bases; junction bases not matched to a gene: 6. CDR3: CASSYLGTDKETQYF. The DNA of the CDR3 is TGTGCCAGCAGTTACCTCGGGACAGACAAAGAGACCCAGTACTTC.

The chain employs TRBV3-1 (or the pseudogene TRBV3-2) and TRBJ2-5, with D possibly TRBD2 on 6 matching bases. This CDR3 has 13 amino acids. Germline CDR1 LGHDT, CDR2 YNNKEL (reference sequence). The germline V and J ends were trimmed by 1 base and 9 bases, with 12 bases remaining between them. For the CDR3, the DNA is TGTGCCAGCAGCCAAGGATCCCCGGGGGCCCAGTACTTC. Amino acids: CASSQGSPGAQYF.